Presented here are 9 T cell receptor beta chains from one specimen sequenced in a study of cytomegalovirus exposure and HLA in healthy donors. TCRdb keeps only in-frame clones here, not all; method: immunoSEQ multiplex PCR. The sample includes over 200,000 clones, about 90% of them seen just once. Sequenced input: PBMCs. These receptors originate from a woman in her twenties or thirties in good health and CMV-seronegative.

This chain joins TRBV19 and TRBJ2-7, with D maybe TRBD1 (6 bases). The V end was cut by 3 bases, the J end by 4 bases, with 10 bases between. The CDR3 length is 13 residues. Germline loops: CDR1 LNHDA, CDR2 SQIVND (reference sequence). The CDR3 DNA reads as TGTGCCAGTAGTATTGGTCAGGGGTACGAGCAGTACTTC. It specifies CASSIGQGYEQYF.

The V call is TRBV7-9, the J call TRBJ1-5, with 8 bases lining up with TRBD1. There are 14 residues in the CDR3. The V gene end was trimmed by 8 bases and the J gene end by 7 bases; junction bases not matched to a gene: 10. Germline loops: CDR1 SEHNR, CDR2 FQNEAQ (reference sequence). In DNA, the CDR3 is TGTGCCAGCGCCGTTACAGGGGGTGGCCAGCCCCAGCATTTT. Its protein is CASAVTGGGQPQHF.

The J gene is TRBJ2-7, the V gene TRBV11-3, with D maybe TRBD2 (5 bases). V lost 0 bases and J lost 2, with 20 bases in between. The CDR3 runs to 18 residues. Germline assignment: CDR1 SGHNT and CDR2 YENEEA. The CDR3, as DNA: TGTGCCAGCAGCTTAGACGAAACGGGCGAGGGATTGGCCTACGAGCAGTACTTC. This sequence encodes CASSLDETGEGLAYEQYF.

This clone has only a few counts. V is TRBV9 and J is TRBJ1-1; D remains ambiguous. The ends were cut back, 0 bases at V and 4 bases at J, with 10 bases in the middle. The germline CDR1 and CDR2 sequences are SGDLS and YYNGEE. This CDR3 is 14 amino acids long. CDR3 region: CASSVGRVATEAFF. CDR3 DNA sequence: TGTGCCAGCAGCGTAGGGAGGGTGGCCACTGAAGCTTTCTTT.

The genes are TRBV2 and TRBJ2-7, with no clear D. This CDR3 comprises 10 residues. The germline V and J ends were trimmed by 6 bases and 5 bases, with 5 bases remaining between them. In germline, CDR1 is SNHLY, CDR2 FYNNEI. CDR3 DNA: TGTGCCAGCAGAAGGGACGAGCAGTACTTC. This encodes CASRRDEQYF. Using reference TRBV2 and TRBJ2-7 for the parts outside the CDR3, the full variable domain is EPEVTQTPSHQVTQMGQEVILRCVPISNHLYFYWYRQILGQKVEFLVSFYNNEISEKSEIFDDQFSVERPDGSNFTLKIRSTKLEDSAMYFCASRRDEQYFGPGTRLTVT.

The chain links TRBV28 to TRBJ2-1, with 9 bases that match TRBD1. The CDR3 is made up of 14 amino acids. Germline trimming cut 3 bases from V and 7 bases from J; bases unmatched to any gene: 4. Germline CDR1 MDHEN, CDR2 SYDVKM. The CDR3 DNA reads TGTGCCAGCAGTTTTCGAGGGACAGGGAATGAGCAGTTCTTC. Its translation: CASSFRGTGNEQFF.

The chain has TRBV6-5 and TRBJ2-1, with TRBD2 identical over 8 bases. The length of the CDR3 is 15 residues. The V and J ends lost 6 bases and 4 bases, in that order; junction bases with no gene match: 8. CDR1 MNHEY and CDR2 SVGAGI come from the germline V gene. The CDR3 is CASRDAAGDYNEQFF. CDR3 sequence (DNA): TGTGCCAGCAGAGACGCAGCGGGAGATTACAATGAGCAGTTCTTC.

The gene calls are TRBV28 and TRBJ2-7; 11 nucleotides line up with TRBD2. Germline V gene data show CDR1 as MDHEN and CDR2 as SYDVKM. The junction had 12 bases not matched to a gene; V was cut back by 10 bases and J by 4 bases. The CDR3 runs 15 residues. CDR3 protein: CATHVAGGPSYEQYF. DNA for the CDR3: TGTGCCACCCACGTAGCGGGAGGGCCGTCGTACGAGCAGTACTTC. Looking up the rest from reference TRBV28 and TRBJ2-7 gives the full variable domain: DVKVTQSSRYLVKRTGEKVFLECVQDMDHENMFWYRQDPGLGLRLIYFSYDVKMKEKGDIPEGYSVSREKKERFSLILESASTNQTSMYLCATHVAGGPSYEQYFGPGTRLTVT.

Only one count was recorded for this clone. V is TRBV29-1 and J is TRBJ1-1; the D is unclear. The CDR3 length is 12 residues. Germline CDR1 SQVTM, CDR2 ANQGSEA. The CDR3 sequence: CRVLQTNTEAFF. The CDR3 DNA reads as TGCAGAGTTTTACAGACGAACACTGAAGCTTTCTTT.